This T cell receptor beta chain was observed in a study of blood T cell repertoires in COVID-19 (dated by TCRdb to 2020 to 2021). With respect to the entire study: Samples from collaborators originated in the United States, Italy and Spain and spanned both the acute and convalescent phases of COVID-19. The dataset comprised deeply sampled blood TCRbeta repertoires from subjects exposed to, actively infected with, or recovered from COVID-19. Where available, HLA class I and class II types were obtained from metadata supplied by the sample provider rather than from assay-based typing. Sample metadata almost always included a de-identified subject ID, COVID-19 status, age in years and sex. Samples came from the ongoing ImmuneRACE study (first 160 participants) plus 1,254 subjects from 6 global collaborators. The repertoires were released in a freely available public database intended as a resource for research on the immune response to SARS-CoV-2. The prospective study material was composed of cDNA or gDNA derived from T cells, B-cell-depleted T cells, or PBMCs. General findings and caveats noted by the study authors: Clinical and demographic metadata were provided uncurated, with the amount varying by source and participant.

The immunoSEQ Assay, a bias-controlled multiplex PCR, was used to amplify TCRbeta CDR3 regions from genomic DNA. On the authors' methods: Within the assay, amplification of reference gene primers was used to estimate how many nucleated cells each sample contained. Sequence reads were collapsed and filtered to measure the absolute abundance of every unique TCRbeta CDR3 rearrangement. For each sample, productive Simpson clonality was calculated as the square root of Simpson's diversity index over productive rearrangements. TCRdb re-hosts the immuneACCESS table, in-frame sequences only. Its copies lack some clones; in the studies checked, an unresolved V gene accounts for under half of them, and the cause for the rest is not known. D and trimming were read from the DNA, whereas the V and J calls and clone size are those reported in that table. Within this sample are about 390,000 clones, with roughly 86% of them counted one time only. The biggest ten clones account for approximately 2.4% of the sample.

One collaborating source in Seattle enrolled patients while the patients were actively infected and followed the patients over time throughout the course of disease. The collaborating institutions used their own protocols to collect whole blood in K2EDTA tubes. For TCRbeta analysis, collaborator samples were shipped as frozen whole blood, as isolated PBMCs, or as DNA extracted from either sample type. CDR1 LNHDA and CDR2 SQIVND are derived from the germline V gene (reference sequence). The CDR3 holds 15 amino acids from the cysteine to the phenylalanine. Just CDR3 DNA is preserved here, 45 bases in frame from base 1. Germline trimming amounts to 5 bases on V and 7 bases on J, with 10 as the count of junction bases outside the gene matches. Regarding this clone: The antigen this receptor binds is unknown. No quality values exist for individual bases; no much larger clone is one base distant.

This receptor was taken from a woman aged 55-69 years with COVID-19, enrolled during active disease. The sequencing sample was made of peripheral blood. The chain employs TRBV19 and TRBJ1-4, with 7 bases aligning to TRBD1. The CDR3 is CASSLSTGTTEKLFF. The DNA is TGTGCCAGTAGTCTCTCGACAGGGACGACTGAAAAACTGTTTTTT.